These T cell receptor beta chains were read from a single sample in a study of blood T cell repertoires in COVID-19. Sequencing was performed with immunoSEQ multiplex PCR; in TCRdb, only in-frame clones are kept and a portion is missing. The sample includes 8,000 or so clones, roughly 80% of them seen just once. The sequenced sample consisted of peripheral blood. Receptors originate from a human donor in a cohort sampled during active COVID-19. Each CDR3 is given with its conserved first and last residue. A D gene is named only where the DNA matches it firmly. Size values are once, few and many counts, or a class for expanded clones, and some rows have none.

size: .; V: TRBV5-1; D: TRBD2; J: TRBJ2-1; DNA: TGCGCCAGCAGCTTGGCGGGACTAGCGGGAGGAAGCCCCTACAATGAGCAGTTCTTC; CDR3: CASSLAGLAGGSPYNEQFF
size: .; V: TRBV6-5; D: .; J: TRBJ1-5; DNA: TGTGCCAGCACCGAACCAGGAATAAGCAATCAGCCCCAGCATTTT; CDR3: CASTEPGISNQPQHF
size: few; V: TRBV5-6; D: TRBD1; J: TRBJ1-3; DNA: TGTGCCAGCAGCCCAGGGGGCAAGGGAAACACCATATATTTT; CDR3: CASSPGGKGNTIYF
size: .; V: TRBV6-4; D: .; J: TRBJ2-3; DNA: TGTGCCAGCAGTGACGGTGGTGGCCACACAGATACGCAGTATTTT; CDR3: CASSDGGGHTDTQYF
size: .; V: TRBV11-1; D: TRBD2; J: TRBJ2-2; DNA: TGTGCCAGCAGCCTCCTAGCGGGAGGGAACACCGGGGAGCTGTTTTTT; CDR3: CASSLLAGGNTGELFF
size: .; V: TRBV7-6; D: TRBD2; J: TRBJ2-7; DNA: TGTGCCAGCAGCCCTTTAGCGGGAGGGTCTTACGAGCAGTACTTC; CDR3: CASSPLAGGSYEQYF
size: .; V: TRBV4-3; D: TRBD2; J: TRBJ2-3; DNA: TGCGCCAGCAGCCCCAACAGGGGACTAGCGTCCACAGATACGCAGTATTTT; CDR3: CASSPNRGLASTDTQYF
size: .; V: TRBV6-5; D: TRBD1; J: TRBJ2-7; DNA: TGTGCCAGCAGTTGGGGACAGAGCTCCTACGAGCAGTACTTC; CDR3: CASSWGQSSYEQYF
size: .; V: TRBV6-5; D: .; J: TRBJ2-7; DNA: TGTGCCAGCAGTCGCACACCGTTGATGCCCTACGAGCAGTACTTC; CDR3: CASSRTPLMPYEQYF
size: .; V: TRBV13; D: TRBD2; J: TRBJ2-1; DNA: TGTGCCAGCAGCGGAGAATCTCTGGGGACTAGCGCCTACAATGAGCAGTTCTTC; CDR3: CASSGESLGTSAYNEQFF
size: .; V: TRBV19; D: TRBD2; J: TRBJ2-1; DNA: TGTGCCAGTAGTATGACTAGCGGGTTCGCCGATGAGCAGTTCTTC; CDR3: CASSMTSGFADEQFF
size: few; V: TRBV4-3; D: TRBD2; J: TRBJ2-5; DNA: TGCGCCAGCAGCCAAGAGATAAGCGGGAGTGGGACCCAGTACTTC; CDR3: CASSQEISGSGTQYF
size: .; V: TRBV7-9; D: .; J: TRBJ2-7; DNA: TGTGCCAGCAGCCCCCGGGGAGGGGGTTCATCCGAGCAGTACTTC; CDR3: CASSPRGGGSSEQYF
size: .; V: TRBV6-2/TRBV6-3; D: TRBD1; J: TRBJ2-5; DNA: TGTGCCAGCAGTTACTCGCCGGGACAGAAATACCAAGAGACCCAGTACTTC; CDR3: CASSYSPGQKYQETQYF
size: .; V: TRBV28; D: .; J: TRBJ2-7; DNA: TGTGCCAGCAGTTTAATTCTCGGGTCATCCTACGAGCAGTACTTC; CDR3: CASSLILGSSYEQYF
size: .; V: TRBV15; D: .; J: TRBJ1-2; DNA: TGTGCCACCAGAGAAGGAATTGGAGCTAACTATGGCTACACCTTC; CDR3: CATREGIGANYGYTF
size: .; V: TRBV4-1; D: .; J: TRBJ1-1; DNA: TGCGCCAGCAGCCAAGGACCTCTAACGGGCACTGAAGCTTTCTTT; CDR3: CASSQGPLTGTEAFF
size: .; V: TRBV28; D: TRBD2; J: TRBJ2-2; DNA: TGTGCCAGCAGTCCTTACACCGGGACTAGCCGCACCGGGGAGCTGTTTTTT; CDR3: CASSPYTGTSRTGELFF
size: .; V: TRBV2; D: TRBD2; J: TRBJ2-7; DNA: TGTGCCAGCAAAACCAAGCGGGAGTTCGAGCAGTACTTC; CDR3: CASKTKREFEQYF
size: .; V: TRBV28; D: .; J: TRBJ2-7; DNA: TGTGCCAGCAGGCCCGATAGCTCCTACGAGCAGTACTTC; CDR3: CASRPDSSYEQYF
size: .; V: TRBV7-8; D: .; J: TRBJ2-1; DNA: TGTGCCAGCAGCTTAGTGCGGGAGCAGTTCTTC; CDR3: CASSLVREQFF
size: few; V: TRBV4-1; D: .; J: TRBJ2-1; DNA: TGCGCCAGCAGCCAAGAACGTGGGGCGCAGTTCTTC; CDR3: CASSQERGAQFF
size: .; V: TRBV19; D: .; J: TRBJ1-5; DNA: TGTGCCAGTAGAGATGGGACATCGAGTTATCAGCCCCAGCATTTT; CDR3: CASRDGTSSYQPQHF
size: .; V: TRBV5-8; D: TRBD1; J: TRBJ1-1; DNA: TGTGCCAGCAGCTTGTACAGGACAGGACCTGAAGCTTTCTTT; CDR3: CASSLYRTGPEAFF
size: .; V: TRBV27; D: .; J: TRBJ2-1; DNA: TGTGCCAGCAATGGGCTTGGTCTGCCGGTCCATGAGCAGTTCTTC; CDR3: CASNGLGLPVHEQFF
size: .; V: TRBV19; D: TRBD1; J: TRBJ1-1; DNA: TGTGCCAGTACACTTTCCGGGACAGCTAACACTGAAGCTTTCTTT; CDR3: CASTLSGTANTEAFF
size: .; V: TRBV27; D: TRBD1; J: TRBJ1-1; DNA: TGTGCCAGCGGCAGACAGGGGTCGAACACTGAAGCTTTCTTT; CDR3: CASGRQGSNTEAFF